This T cell receptor beta chain was recorded in a study of low-dose radiotherapy and immunotherapy resistance in tumors. Concerning this clonotype: One end of the junction is discordant with germline, which a read error may explain.

The authors amplified TCRs for about 20 PCR cycles with a constant-region primer and a V-primer adapter. TCRdb independently ran MiXCR on the reads; one entry per CDR3 protein. The table records tens of thousands of distinct CDR3 sequences, 10% to 15% of them present only once. Germline-derived CDR1 and CDR2 are PRHDT and FYEKMQ (reference sequence). CDR3 length: 13 amino acids. The sample's time point: before trial treatment. The presence of advanced solid tumors lacking tumor-infiltrating lymphocytes characterized eligible patients. The clonotype was recovered from a female donor with ovarian cancer. The V and J genes are TRBV13 and TRBJ1-5; a possible D gene is TRBD1 (5 bases). The starting material was PBMCs, obtained before treatment. The DNA of the CDR3 is TGTTCCAGCAGTGTCGGGGGAAATCAGCCCCAGCATTTT. This sequence encodes CSSSVGGNQPQHF. Complete variable domain (other parts from reference TRBV13 and TRBJ1-5): AAGVIQSPRHLIKEKRETATLKCYPIPRHDTVYWYQQGPGQDPQFLISFYEKMQSDKGSIPDRFSAQQFSDYHSELNMSSLELGDSALYFCSSSVGGNQPQHFGDGTRLSIL.